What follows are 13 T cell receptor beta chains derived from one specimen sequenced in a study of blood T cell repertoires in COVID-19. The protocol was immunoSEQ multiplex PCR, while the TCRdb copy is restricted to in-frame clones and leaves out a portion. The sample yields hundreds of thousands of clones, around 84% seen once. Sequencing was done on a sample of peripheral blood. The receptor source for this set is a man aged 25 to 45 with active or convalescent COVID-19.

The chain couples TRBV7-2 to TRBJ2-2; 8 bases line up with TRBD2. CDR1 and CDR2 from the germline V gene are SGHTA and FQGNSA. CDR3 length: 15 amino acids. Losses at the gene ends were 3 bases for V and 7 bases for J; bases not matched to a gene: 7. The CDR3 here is CASSFRGGNGGELFF. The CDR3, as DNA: TGTGCCAGCAGCTTCCGGGGGGGTAACGGCGGGGAGCTGTTTTTT.

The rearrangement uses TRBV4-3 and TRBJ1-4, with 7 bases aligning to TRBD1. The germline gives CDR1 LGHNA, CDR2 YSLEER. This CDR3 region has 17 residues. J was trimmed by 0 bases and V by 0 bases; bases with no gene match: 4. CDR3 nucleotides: TGCGCCAGCAGCCAAGATCGTCAGGGGGCAACTAATGAAAAACTGTTTTTT. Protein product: CASSQDRQGATNEKLFF.

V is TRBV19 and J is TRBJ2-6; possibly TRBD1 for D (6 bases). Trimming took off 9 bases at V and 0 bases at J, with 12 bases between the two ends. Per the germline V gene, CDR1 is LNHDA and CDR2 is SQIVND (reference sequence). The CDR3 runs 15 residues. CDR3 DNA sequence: TGTGCCAGCATAAAAGGGGGCTCTGGGGCCAACGTCCTGACTTTC. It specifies CASIKGGSGANVLTF. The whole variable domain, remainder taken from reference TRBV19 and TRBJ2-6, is DGGITQSPKYLFRKEGQNVTLSCEQNLNHDAMYWYRQDPGQGLRLIYYSQIVNDFQKGDIAEGYSVSREKKESFPLTVTSAQKNPTAFYLCASIKGGSGANVLTFGAGSRLTVL.

In nucleotides, the CDR3 is TGTGCCAGCAGCTTAGGGGCAGGGTACGATGAGCAGTTCTTC. Translating gives CASSLGAGYDEQFF. The chain recombines TRBV7-2 with TRBJ2-1, with a tentative D call TRBD1 (5 bases). Trimming removed 1 base from V and 8 bases from J, with 12 bases in between. Looked up from germline, CDR1 is SGHTA and CDR2 is FQGNSA. The CDR3 runs to 14 residues.

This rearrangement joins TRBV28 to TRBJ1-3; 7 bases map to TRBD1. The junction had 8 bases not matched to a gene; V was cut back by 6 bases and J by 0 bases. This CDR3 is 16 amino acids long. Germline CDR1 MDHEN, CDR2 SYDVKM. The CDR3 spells CASSPVRGLSGNTIYF. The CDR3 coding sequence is TGTGCCAGCAGCCCCGTTAGGGGGCTCTCTGGAAACACCATATATTTT.

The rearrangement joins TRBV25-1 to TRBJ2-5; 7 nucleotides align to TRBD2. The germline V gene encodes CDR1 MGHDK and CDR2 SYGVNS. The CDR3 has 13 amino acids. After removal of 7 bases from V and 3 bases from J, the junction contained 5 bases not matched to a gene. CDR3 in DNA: TGTGCCAGCATTGGGGGGGGGAAAGAGACCCAGTACTTC. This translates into CASIGGGKETQYF.

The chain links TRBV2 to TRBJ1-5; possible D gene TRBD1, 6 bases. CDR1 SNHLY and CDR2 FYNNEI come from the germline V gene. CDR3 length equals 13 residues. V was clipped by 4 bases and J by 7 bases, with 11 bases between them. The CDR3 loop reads CASSVGGGQPQHF. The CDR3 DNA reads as TGTGCCAGCAGTGTAGGGGGGGGGCAGCCCCAGCATTTT.

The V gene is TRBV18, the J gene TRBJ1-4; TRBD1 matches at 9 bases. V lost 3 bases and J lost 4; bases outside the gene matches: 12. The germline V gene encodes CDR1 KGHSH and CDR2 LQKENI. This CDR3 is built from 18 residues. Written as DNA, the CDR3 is TGTGCCAGCTCACCTACAGCCGAGACAGGGGGGGATAATGAAAAACTGTTTTTT. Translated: CASSPTAETGGDNEKLFF.

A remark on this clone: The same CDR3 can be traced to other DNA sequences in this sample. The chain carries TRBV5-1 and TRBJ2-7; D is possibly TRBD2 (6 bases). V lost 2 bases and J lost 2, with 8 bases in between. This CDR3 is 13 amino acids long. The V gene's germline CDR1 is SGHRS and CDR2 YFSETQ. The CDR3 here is CASSFPGAYEQYF. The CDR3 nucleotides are TGCGCCAGCAGCTTCCCGGGAGCCTACGAGCAGTACTTC.

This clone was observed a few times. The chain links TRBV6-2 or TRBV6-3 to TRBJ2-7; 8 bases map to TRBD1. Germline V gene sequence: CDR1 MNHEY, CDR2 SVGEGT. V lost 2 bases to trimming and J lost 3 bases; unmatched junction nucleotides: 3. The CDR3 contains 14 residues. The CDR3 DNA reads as TGTGCCAGCAGTTACGGGACAGGCATCTACGAGCAGTACTTC. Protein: CASSYGTGIYEQYF.

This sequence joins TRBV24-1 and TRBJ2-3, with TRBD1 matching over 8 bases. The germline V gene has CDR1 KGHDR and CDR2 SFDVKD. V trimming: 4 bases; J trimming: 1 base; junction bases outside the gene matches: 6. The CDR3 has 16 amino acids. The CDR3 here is CATSDPGQGGTDTQYF. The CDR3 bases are TGTGCCACCAGTGACCCCGGACAGGGTGGCACAGATACGCAGTATTTT.

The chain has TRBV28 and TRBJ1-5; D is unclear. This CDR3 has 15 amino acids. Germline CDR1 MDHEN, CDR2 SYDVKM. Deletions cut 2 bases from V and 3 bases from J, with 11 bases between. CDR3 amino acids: CASSLNVGDNQPQHF. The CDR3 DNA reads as TGTGCCAGCAGTTTAAATGTCGGGGACAATCAGCCCCAGCATTTT.

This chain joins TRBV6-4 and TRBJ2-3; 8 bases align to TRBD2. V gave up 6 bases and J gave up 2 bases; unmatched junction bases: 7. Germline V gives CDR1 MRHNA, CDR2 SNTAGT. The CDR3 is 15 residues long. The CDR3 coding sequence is TGTGCCAGCAGCGTAGCGGGAACCTCCACAGATACGCAGTATTTT. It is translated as CASSVAGTSTDTQYF.